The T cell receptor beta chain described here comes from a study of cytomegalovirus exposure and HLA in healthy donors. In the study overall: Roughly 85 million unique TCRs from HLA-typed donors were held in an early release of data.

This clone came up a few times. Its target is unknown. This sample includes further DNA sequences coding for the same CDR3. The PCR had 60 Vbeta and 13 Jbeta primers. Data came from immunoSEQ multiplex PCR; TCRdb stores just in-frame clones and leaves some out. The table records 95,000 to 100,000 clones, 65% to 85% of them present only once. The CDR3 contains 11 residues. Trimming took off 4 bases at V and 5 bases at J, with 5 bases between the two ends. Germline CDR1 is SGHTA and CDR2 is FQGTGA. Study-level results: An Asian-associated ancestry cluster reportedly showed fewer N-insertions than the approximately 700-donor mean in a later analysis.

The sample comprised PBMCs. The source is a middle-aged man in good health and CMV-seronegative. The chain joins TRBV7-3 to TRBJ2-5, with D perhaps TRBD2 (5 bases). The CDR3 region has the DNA TGTGCCAGCAGCTCGGGGGAGACCCAGTACTTC. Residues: CASSSGETQYF.